Sequencing of this TCR beta chain was carried out in a study of blood T cell repertoires in COVID-19 (dated by TCRdb to about 2020). At the level of the whole study: Collaborator samples came from the United States, Italy and Spain and covered acute and convalescent phases of COVID-19. The dataset comprised deeply sampled blood TCRbeta repertoires from subjects exposed to, actively infected with, or recovered from COVID-19. The sample metadata nearly always contained a de-identified subject ID, COVID-19 status, age in years and sex. The repertoires were released in a freely available public database meant as a resource for research on the immune response to SARS-CoV-2. The material from the prospective study consisted of cDNA or gDNA derived from T cells, B-cell-depleted T cells, or PBMCs. The samples were drawn from the first 160 participants of the ongoing ImmuneRACE study and from some 1,300 subjects provided by 6 global collaborators. Where available, HLA class I and class II types were taken from metadata supplied by the sample provider and were not determined by assay-based typing.

The CDR3, cysteine through phenylalanine, is 14 amino acids long. Here the CDR3 DNA is all that survives: 42 bases in frame from base 1. The junction shows trimming of 0 bases on V and 1 base on J, plus 9 bases between the germline ends. CDR1 and CDR2 were assigned from the germline V gene (reference sequence) as GTSNPN and SVGIG. Each collaborating institution followed its own protocols to collect whole blood in K2EDTA tubes. For TCRbeta analysis, collaborator samples were shipped as frozen whole blood, as isolated PBMCs, or as DNA extracted from either sample type. Remarks on this clone: Its antigen specificity is not known. The record has no base qualities; no much larger clone is one base away.

TCRbeta CDR3 regions were amplified from genomic DNA by means of the immunoSEQ Assay, a bias-controlled multiplex PCR. The original pipeline was this. The number of nucleated cells in each sample was estimated by amplification of reference gene primers within the assay. To quantify the absolute abundance of each unique TCRbeta CDR3 rearrangement, sequence reads were collapsed and filtered. Productive Simpson clonality was computed per sample as the square root of Simpson's diversity index over productive rearrangements. In its TCRdb copy, this immuneACCESS table keeps in-frame sequences only and misses some clones. Where compared with another copy, unresolved V genes explain less than half of these, and the others have no known cause. V and J calls and clone size are as listed in that table; D and trimming were resolved from the DNA. Present in this sample are hundreds of thousands of clones, around four fifths of which were seen just once. Around 18% of the sample is in the top ten clones.

Results the study describes overall, beyond this receptor: Clinical and demographic metadata were provided uncurated, with the amount varying by source and participant.

The source is a woman aged 80 or over with active or convalescent COVID-19. Sample: peripheral blood. This sequence uses TRBV30 and TRBJ2-5; TRBD2 is a weak D gene call, 7 bases matching. The DNA sequence reads TGTGCCTGGAGTGTCCGGGGGGCCCAAGAGACCCAGTACTTC. Its translation is CAWSVRGAQETQYF.